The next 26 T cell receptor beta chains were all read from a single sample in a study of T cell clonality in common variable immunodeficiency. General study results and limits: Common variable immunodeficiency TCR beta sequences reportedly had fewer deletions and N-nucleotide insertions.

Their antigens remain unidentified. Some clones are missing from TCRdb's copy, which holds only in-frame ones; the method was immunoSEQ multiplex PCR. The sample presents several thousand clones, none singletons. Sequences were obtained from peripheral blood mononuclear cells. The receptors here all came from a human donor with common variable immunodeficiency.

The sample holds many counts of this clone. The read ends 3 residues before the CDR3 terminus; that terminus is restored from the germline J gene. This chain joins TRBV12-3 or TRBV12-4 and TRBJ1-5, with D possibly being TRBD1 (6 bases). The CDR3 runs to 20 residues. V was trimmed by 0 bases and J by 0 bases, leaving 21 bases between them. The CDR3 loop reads CASSLALGAGRGYSNQPQHF. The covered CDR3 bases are TGTGCCAGCAGTTTAGCGCTCGGGGCAGGGAGGGGGTATAGCAATCAGCCC.

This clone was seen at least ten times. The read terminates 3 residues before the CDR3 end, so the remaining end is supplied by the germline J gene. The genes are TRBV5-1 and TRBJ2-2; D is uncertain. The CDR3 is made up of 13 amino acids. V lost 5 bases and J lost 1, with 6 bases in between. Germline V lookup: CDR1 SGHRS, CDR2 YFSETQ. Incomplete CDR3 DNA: TGCGCCAGCAGTAACTTGAACACCGGGGAG. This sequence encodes CASSNLNTGE. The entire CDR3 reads CASSNLNTGELFF.

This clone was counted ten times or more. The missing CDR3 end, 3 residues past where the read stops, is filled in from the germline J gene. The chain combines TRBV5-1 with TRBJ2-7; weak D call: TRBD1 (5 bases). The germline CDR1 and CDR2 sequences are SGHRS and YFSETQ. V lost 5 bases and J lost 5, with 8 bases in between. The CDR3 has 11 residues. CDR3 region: CASRTVDEQYF. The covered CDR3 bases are TGCGCCAGCAGGACAGTGGACGAG.

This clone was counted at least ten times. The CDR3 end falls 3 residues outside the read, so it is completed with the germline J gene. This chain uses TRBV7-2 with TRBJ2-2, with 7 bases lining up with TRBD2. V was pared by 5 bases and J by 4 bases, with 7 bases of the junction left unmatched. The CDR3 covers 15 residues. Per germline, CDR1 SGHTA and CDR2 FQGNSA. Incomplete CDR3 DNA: TGTGCCAGCAGCCCAGGAGGGGAGGGCACCGGGGAG. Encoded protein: CASSPGGEGTGE. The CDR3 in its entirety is CASSPGGEGTGELFF.

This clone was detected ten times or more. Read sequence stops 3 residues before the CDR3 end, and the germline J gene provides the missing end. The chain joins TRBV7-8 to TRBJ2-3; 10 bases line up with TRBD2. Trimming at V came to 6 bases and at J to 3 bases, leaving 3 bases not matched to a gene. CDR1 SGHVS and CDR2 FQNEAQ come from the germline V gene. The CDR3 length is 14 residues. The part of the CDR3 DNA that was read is TGTGCCAGCAGTCGTAGCGGGGGGACAGATACG. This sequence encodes CASSRSGGTDT. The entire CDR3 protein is CASSRSGGTDTQYF.

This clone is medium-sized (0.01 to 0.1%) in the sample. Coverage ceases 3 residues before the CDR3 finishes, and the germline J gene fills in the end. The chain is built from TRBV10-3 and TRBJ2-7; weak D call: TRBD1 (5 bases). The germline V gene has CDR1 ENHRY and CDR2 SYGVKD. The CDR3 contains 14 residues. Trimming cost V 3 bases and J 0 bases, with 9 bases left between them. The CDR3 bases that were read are TGTGCCATCAGTGATGACAGACGCTCCTACGAG. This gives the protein CAISDDRRSYE. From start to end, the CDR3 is CAISDDRRSYEQYF.

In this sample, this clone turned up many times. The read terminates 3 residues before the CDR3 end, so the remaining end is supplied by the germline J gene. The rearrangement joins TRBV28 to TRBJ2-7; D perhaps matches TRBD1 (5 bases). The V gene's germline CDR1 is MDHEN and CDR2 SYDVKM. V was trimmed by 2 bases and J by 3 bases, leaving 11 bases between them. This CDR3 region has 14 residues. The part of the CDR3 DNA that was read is TGTGCCAGCAGTTTACCAGGGCCCCGCTACGAG. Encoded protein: CASSLPGPRYE. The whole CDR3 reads CASSLPGPRYEQYF.

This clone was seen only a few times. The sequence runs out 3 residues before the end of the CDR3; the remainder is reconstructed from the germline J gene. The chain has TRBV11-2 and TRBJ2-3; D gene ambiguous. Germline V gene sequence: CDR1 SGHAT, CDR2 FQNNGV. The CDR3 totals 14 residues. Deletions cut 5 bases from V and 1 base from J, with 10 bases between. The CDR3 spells CASSARLGTDTQYF. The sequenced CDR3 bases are TGTGCCAGCAGCGCCCGACTGGGCACAGATACG.

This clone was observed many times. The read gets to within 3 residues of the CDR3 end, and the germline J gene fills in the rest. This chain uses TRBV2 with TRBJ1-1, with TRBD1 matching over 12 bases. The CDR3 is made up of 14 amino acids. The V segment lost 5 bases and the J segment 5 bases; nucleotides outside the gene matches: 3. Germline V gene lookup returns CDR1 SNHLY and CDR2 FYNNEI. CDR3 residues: CASSRDRGPTEAFF. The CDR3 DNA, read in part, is TGTGCCAGCAGTCGGGACAGGGGGCCGACTGAA.

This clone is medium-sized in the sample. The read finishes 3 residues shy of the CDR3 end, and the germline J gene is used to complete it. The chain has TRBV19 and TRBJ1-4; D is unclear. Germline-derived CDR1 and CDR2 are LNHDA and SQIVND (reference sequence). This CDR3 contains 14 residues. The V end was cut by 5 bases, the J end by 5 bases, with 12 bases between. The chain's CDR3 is CASSGLRENEKLFF. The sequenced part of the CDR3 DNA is TGTGCCAGTAGTGGACTTAGGGAAAATGAAAAA. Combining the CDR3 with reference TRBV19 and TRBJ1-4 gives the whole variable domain DGGITQSPKYLFRKEGQNVTLSCEQNLNHDAMYWYRQDPGQGLRLIYYSQIVNDFQKGDIAEGYSVSREKKESFPLTVTSAQKNPTAFYLCASSGLRENEKLFFGSGTQLSVL.

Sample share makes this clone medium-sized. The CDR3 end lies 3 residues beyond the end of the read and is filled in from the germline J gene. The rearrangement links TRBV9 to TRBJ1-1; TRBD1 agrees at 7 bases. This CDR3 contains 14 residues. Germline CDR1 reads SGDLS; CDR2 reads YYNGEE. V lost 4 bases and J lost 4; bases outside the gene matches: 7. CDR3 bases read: TGTGCCAGCAGCCCCACTCGGACAGGCACTGAA. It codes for CASSPTRTGTE. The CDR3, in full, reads CASSPTRTGTEAFF. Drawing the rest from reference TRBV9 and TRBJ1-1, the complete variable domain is DSGVTQTPKHLITATGQRVTLRCSPRSGDLSVYWYQQSLDQGLQFLIQYYNGEERAKGNILERFSAQQFPDLHSELNLSSLELGDSALYFCASSPTRTGTEAFFGQGTRLTVV.

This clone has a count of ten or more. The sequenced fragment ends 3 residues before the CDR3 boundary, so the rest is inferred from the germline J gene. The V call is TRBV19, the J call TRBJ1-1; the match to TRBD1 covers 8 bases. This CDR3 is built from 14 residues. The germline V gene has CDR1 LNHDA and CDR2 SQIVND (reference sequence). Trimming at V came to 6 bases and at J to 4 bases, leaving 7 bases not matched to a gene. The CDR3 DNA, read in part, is TGTGCCAGTAGGCAGGGGGCAGGTGGCACTGAA. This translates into CASRQGAGGTE. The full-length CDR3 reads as CASRQGAGGTEAFF.

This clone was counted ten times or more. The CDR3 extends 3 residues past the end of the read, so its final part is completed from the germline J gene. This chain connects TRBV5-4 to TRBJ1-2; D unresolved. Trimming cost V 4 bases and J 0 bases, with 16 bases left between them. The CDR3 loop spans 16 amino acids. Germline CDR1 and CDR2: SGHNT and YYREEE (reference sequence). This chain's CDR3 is CASSVDGGIANYGYTF. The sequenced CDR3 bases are TGTGCCAGCAGCGTAGATGGCGGAATAGCTAACTATGGC.

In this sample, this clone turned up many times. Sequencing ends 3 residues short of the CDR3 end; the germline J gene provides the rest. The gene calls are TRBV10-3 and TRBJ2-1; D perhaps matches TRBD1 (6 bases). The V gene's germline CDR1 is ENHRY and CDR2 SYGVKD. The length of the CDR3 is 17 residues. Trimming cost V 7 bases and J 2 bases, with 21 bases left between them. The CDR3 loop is CAINRKPGTSAYNEQFF. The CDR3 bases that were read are TGTGCCATCAATCGAAAACCCGGGACAAGCGCCTACAATGAG.

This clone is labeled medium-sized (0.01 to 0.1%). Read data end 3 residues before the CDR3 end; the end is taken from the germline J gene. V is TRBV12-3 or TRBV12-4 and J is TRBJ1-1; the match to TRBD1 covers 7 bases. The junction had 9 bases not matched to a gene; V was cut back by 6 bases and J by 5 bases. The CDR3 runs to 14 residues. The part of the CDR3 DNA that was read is TGTGCCAGCAGCTTTCACAGGGGTGGAACTGAA. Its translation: CASSFHRGGTE. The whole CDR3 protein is CASSFHRGGTEAFF.

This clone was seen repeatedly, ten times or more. The CDR3 DNA, read in part, is TGTGCCAGCAGTTGGAGCGGGGCCTCCTACGAG. It yields the protein CASSWSGASYE. In full, the CDR3 reads CASSWSGASYEQYF. The chain combines TRBV6-2 or TRBV6-3 with TRBJ2-7; TRBD2 aligns across 7 bases. The read finishes 3 residues shy of the CDR3 end, and the germline J gene is used to complete it. V lost 4 bases, J lost 0 bases, and 3 bases stayed unmatched. The CDR3 is 14 residues long. Germline V gives CDR1 MNHEY, CDR2 SVGEGT.

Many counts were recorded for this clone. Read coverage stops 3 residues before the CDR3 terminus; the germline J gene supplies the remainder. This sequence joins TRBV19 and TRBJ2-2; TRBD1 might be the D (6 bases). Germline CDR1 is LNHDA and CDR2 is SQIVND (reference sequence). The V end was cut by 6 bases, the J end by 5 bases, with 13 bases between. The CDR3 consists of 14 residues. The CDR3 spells CASSQGWVTGELFF. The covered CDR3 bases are TGTGCCAGTAGCCAGGGGTGGGTGACCGGGGAG. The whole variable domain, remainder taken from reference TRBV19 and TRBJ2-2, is DGGITQSPKYLFRKEGQNVTLSCEQNLNHDAMYWYRQDPGQGLRLIYYSQIVNDFQKGDIAEGYSVSREKKESFPLTVTSAQKNPTAFYLCASSQGWVTGELFFGEGSRLTVL.

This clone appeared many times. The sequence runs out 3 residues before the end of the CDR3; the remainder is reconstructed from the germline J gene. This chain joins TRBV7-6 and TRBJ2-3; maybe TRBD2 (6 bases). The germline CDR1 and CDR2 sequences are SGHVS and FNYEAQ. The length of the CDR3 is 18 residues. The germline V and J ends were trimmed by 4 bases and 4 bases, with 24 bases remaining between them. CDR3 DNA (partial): TGTGCCAGCAGCTCCACTCGTCCCGGGACTGGATTCGCAGATACG. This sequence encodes CASSSTRPGTGFADT. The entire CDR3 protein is CASSSTRPGTGFADTQYF. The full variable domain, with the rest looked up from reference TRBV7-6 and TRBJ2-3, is GAGVSQSPRYKVTKRGQDVALRCDPISGHVSLYWYRQALGQGPEFLTYFNYEAQQDKSGLPNDRFSAERPEGSISTLTIQRTEQRDSAMYRCASSSTRPGTGFADTQYFGPGTRLTVL.

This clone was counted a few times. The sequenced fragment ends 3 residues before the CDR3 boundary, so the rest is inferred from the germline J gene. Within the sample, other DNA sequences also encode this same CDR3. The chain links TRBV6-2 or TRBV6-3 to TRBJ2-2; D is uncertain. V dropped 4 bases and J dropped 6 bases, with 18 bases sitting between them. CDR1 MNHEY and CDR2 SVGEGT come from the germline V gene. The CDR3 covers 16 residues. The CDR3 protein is CASSSRHISRSGELFF. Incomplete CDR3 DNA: TGTGCCAGCAGTTCACGACATATCTCGCGTTCCGGGGAG.

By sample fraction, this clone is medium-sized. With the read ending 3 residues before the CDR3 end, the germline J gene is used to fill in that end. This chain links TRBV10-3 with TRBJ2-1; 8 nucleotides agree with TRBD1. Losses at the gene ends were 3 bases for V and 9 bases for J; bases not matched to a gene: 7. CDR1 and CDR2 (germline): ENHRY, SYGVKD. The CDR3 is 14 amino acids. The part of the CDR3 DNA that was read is TGTGCCATCAGTGAACGGGACAGGTTAACTGAG. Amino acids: CAISERDRLTE. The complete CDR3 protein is CAISERDRLTEQFF.

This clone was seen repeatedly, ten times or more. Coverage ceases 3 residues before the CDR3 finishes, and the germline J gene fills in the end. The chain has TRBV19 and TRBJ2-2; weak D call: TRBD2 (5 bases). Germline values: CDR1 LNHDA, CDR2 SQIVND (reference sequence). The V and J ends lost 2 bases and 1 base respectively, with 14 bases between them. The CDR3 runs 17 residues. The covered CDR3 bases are TGTGCCAGTAGTATATCCTCGACTGGAGGGAACACCGGGGAG. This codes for CASSISSTGGNTGE. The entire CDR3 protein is CASSISSTGGNTGELFF.

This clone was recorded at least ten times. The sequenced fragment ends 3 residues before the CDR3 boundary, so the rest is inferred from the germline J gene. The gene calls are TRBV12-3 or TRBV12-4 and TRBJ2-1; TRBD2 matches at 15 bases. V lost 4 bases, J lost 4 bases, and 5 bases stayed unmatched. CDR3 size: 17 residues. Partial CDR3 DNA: TGTGCCAGCAGTTCCGGACTAGCGGGGGGGATTTACAATGAG. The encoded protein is CASSSGLAGGIYNE. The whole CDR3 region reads CASSSGLAGGIYNEQFF.

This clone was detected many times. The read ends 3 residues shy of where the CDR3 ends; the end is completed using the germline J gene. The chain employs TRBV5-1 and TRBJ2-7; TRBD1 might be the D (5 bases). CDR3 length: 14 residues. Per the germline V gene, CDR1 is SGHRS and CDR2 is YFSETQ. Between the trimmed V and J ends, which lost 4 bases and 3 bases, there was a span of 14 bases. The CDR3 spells CASSHLSTDYEQYF. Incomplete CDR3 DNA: TGCGCCAGCAGCCATTTATCGACAGACTACGAG.

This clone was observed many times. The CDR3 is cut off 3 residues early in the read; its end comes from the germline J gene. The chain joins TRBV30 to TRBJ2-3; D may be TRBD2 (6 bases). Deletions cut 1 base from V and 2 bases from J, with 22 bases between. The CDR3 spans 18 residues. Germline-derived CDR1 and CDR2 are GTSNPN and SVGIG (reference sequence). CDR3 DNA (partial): TGTGCCTGGAGTGCAACCAAGAGTCGGGGACTTTTCACAGATACG. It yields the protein CAWSATKSRGLFTDT. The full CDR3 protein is CAWSATKSRGLFTDTQYF.

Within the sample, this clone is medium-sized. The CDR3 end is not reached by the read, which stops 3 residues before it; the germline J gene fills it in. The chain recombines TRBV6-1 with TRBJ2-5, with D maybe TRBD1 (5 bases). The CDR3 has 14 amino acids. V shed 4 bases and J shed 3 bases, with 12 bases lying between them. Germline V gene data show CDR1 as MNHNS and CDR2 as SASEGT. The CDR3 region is CASSAPPTEETQYF. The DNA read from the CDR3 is TGTGCCAGCAGTGCCCCCCCGACAGAAGAGACC.

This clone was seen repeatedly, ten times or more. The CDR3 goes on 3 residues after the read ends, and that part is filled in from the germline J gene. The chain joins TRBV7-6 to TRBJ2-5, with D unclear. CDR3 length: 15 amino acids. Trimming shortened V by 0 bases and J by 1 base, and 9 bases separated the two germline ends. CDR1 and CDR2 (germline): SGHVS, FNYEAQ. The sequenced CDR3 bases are TGTGCCAGCAGCTTAGCGAACCTAGTCCAAGAGACC. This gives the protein CASSLANLVQET. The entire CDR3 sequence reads CASSLANLVQETQYF.